These T cell receptor beta chains were read from a single sample in a study of cytomegalovirus exposure and HLA in healthy donors. TCRdb's copy holds only in-frame clones and misses some; the assay was immunoSEQ multiplex PCR. The sample consists of over 85,000 clones, over 60% of them appearing once. The sample taken for sequencing was PBMCs. Every receptor here comes from a young man in good health and CMV-seropositive. CDR3s include the opening cysteine and the closing phenylalanine or tryptophan. The D gene is left open where the match is weak. Not every row has a clone size; where given, it reads once, few, many or a size class.

TRBV5-1,TRBJ1-4,NA,NA,TGCGCCAGCAGCTTGGGGGCCCGACAGCTTAATGAAAAACTGTTTTTT,CASSLGARQLNEKLFF
TRBV30,TRBJ1-5,NA,TRBD1,TGTGCCTGGAGTGAAGGGACAGGGGATCAGCCCCAGCATTTT,CAWSEGTGDQPQHF
TRBV7-8,TRBJ1-2,once,TRBD1,TGTGCCAGCAGCAGCGGACAGGCGCGACTCTATGGCTACACCTTC,CASSSGQARLYGYTF
TRBV6-1,TRBJ2-2,NA,NA,TGTGCCAGCAGACGACAGCTTAACACCGGGGAGCTGTTTTTT,CASRRQLNTGELFF
TRBV5-6,TRBJ2-5,few,TRBD1,TGTGCCAGCAGCCCCCGACAGGGGGGGCAAGAGACCCAGTACTTC,CASSPRQGGQETQYF
TRBV30,TRBJ2-5,NA,NA,TGTGCCTGGGCCCTTAACAACCAAGAGACCCAGTACTTC,CAWALNNQETQYF
TRBV27,TRBJ2-7,NA,NA,TGTGCCAGCAGTTCCCCGGCAGGGGAGCAGTACTTC,CASSSPAGEQYF
TRBV2,TRBJ1-1,NA,NA,TGTGCCAGCAGCAGGGAGGGGGGCACTGAAGCTTTCTTT,CASSREGGTEAFF
TRBV5-1,TRBJ2-1,NA,NA,TGCGCCAGCAGCTTGGGGCAGGGATCCTACAATGAGCAGTTCTTC,CASSLGQGSYNEQFF
TRBV6-6,TRBJ1-2,NA,TRBD1,TGTGCCAGCAGCCCCGGAGGGGACAGGGATTGGTATGGCTACACCTTC,CASSPGGDRDWYGYTF
TRBV5-4,TRBJ2-1,NA,NA,TGTGCCAGCAGCTCCGGGGTCATCTCCTACAATGAGCAGTTCTTC,CASSSGVISYNEQFF
TRBV18,TRBJ2-1,once,TRBD2,TGTGCCAGCTCACCACCGGGGACTAGCGGGGGCTACAATGAGCAGTTCTTC,CASSPPGTSGGYNEQFF
TRBV7-2,TRBJ1-3,few,NA,TGTGCCAGCAGCTTATTTCTCTTTGGGGGCATGGGAAACACCATATATTTT,CASSLFLFGGMGNTIYF
TRBV9,TRBJ2-7,NA,NA,TGTGCCAGCAGCGTAAGACCTATCGGGGAGCAGTACTTC,CASSVRPIGEQYF
TRBV4-1,TRBJ2-5,NA,NA,TGCGCCAGCAGCCGAGGATGGGGCGGATGGCAAGAGACCCAGTACTTC,CASSRGWGGWQETQYF
TRBV4-1,TRBJ2-1,few,TRBD2,TGCGCCAGCAGCCAAGATGTTAGCGGGGGGTACAATGAGCAGTTCTTC,CASSQDVSGGYNEQFF
TRBV4-1,TRBJ1-4,NA,NA,TGCGCCAGCAGCCACCGAGATGGACTTACTAATGAAAAACTGTTTTTT,CASSHRDGLTNEKLFF
TRBV15,TRBJ2-5,NA,NA,TGTGCCACCAGCGGGGGGAGCGAGACCCAGTACTTC,CATSGGSETQYF
TRBV2,TRBJ1-3,few,NA,TGTGCCAGCAGTGTTGGTCAGTTGGTATCTGGAAACACCATATATTTT,CASSVGQLVSGNTIYF
TRBV5-6,TRBJ2-7,NA,NA,TGTGCCAGCAGCTTGGGGCAAGGGGTTCCCTACGAGCAGTACTTC,CASSLGQGVPYEQYF
TRBV7-2,TRBJ2-7,NA,NA,TGTGCCAGCAGCTTAAGCGTAGAGAACTACGAGCAGTACTTC,CASSLSVENYEQYF
TRBV6-5,TRBJ1-2,NA,TRBD1,TGTGCCAGCAGTGCCGACAGGGCAGGGTATGGCTACACCTTC,CASSADRAGYGYTF
TRBV11-3,TRBJ1-2,once,TRBD1,TGTGCCAGCAGCGCCCAGGGGGCGCGTGGCTACACCTTC,CASSAQGARGYTF
TRBV7-9,TRBJ2-7,NA,NA,TGTGCCAGCAGCCCCGCTTTGGGGGGCTACGAGCAGTACTTC,CASSPALGGYEQYF
TRBV7-2,TRBJ2-5,NA,TRBD2,TGTGCCAGCAGCCACTGGACTAGCGGGGTTCCAGAGACCCAGTACTTC,CASSHWTSGVPETQYF